The entry below describes one T cell receptor beta chain. Its antigen remains unidentified. TCR beta rearrangements were amplified from peripheral blood genomic DNA. CDR3 size: 15 residues. V gave up 4 bases and J gave up 8 bases; unmatched junction bases: 12. This record belongs to a study of T cell repertoires in aging, cancer and after chemotherapy. Study-wide background: Roughly 10 million TCR reads made up the full dataset.

Multiplex touch-down PCR with TRB-A/B primers amplified rearranged V-D-J TRB sequences. TCRdb redid the calling of the multiplex PCR reads with MiXCR, one entry per CDR3 protein. The data hold over 9,500 distinct CDR3 sequences, with around 35% observed a single time. Findings and caveats of the study: No conclusions about immunological memory after chemotherapy can be drawn from the repertoire data. Compared with age-matched healthy donors, untreated hematological or solid cancer patients showed higher blood TCR clonality. Rebound thymic output was suggested by rising median generation probability during chemotherapy in each cancer cohort.

This chain links TRBV12-3 or TRBV12-4 with TRBJ1-2; TRBD1 matches 8 bases. The sequence was obtained from a human donor in good health. The sample comprised blood. DNA for the CDR3: TGTGCCAGCAGTTCACAGCCGGGACAGGCTTGGGGCTACACCTTC. Translation: CASSSQPGQAWGYTF.